These T cell receptor beta chains were read from a single sample in a study of T cells expressing NK-cell markers. TCRdb reprocessed the 5' RACE reads and reports one entry per CDR3 protein, with no DNA. This table holds some 440,000 distinct CDR3 sequences. Sequencing was carried out using blood T cells: a sorted CD56 or NKG2C T cell subset, CD4+ or CD8+ T cells, or bulk PBMC T cells (not recorded which). These receptors all stem from a woman in her fifties or sixties in good health. The CDR3 runs from the conserved cysteine through the conserved F or W. The order of the fields is V gene, J gene, CDR3 protein.

TRBV19	TRBJ1-5	CASRLRGTGGDPPQHF
TRBV15	TRBJ2-2	CATSKGLAGVDTGELFF
TRBV4-2	TRBJ2-1	CASSQDLGASGSRNNEQFF
TRBV15	TRBJ1-2	CATSRETGLGYTF
TRBV30	TRBJ2-5	CAWRGGGETQYF
TRBV19	TRBJ2-3	CASRRGWPRPDTQYF
TRBV20-1	TRBJ2-1	CSASRDNSRSYEQFF
TRBV27	TRBJ2-1	CASSPGRDNEQFF
TRBV12-3/TRBV12-4	TRBJ2-2	CANGLGSTGELFF
TRBV10-3	TRBJ1-1	CAIRGIQGMNTEAFF
TRBV5-1	TRBJ1-1	CASSLRDRGTEAFF
TRBV7-3	TRBJ2-1	CASSAGLAGAREQFF
TRBV5-1	TRBJ1-1	CASTLESVNTEAFF
TRBV19	TRBJ2-2	CASSIYGELFF
TRBV24-1	TRBJ2-1	CATSDPKGLAGLYNEQFF
TRBV12-3/TRBV12-4	TRBJ2-5	CASSRDEETQYF
TRBV12-3/TRBV12-4	TRBJ2-1	CASRRTGDYNEQFF
TRBV20-1	TRBJ1-1	CSAGGQVGPEAFF
TRBV12-3/TRBV12-4	TRBJ1-1	CASRPDRNTEAFF
TRBV19	TRBJ1-5	CASSRGQGAGQPQHF
TRBV12-3/TRBV12-4	TRBJ2-4	CASSLEGSGNIQYF
TRBV19	TRBJ2-1	CASSSRDYHYNEQFF
TRBV7-2	TRBJ2-1	CASTLSGTYNEQFF
TRBV19	TRBJ2-2	CASSQSGRQRTGELFF
TRBV9	TRBJ1-1	CASSVALGRDSEAFF
TRBV7-8	TRBJ2-1	CASSSYLRHLLNNEQFF
TRBV24-1	TRBJ1-1	CATSDGRGQAFF
TRBV20-1	TRBJ2-3	CSARDTLYRGGDTQYF
TRBV7-9	TRBJ2-1	CASSLSRALYNEQFF
TRBV10-1	TRBJ1-4	CASSPTTNEKLFF
TRBV7-8	TRBJ1-4	CASSFQPRDRNEKLFF
TRBV12-3/TRBV12-4	TRBJ2-4	CASSFARFIQYF
TRBV3-1	TRBJ2-5	CASSQEGMAGQETQYF
TRBV12-3/TRBV12-4	TRBJ2-1	CASTLGVGGRNEQFF
TRBV20-1	TRBJ1-5	CSGRGIPPQHF
TRBV7-9	TRBJ2-1	CASTGSGGFDEQFF
TRBV10-3	TRBJ2-1	CATEVSGRGNEQFF
TRBV3-1	TRBJ1-5	CASSQGTGKPQHF
TRBV19	TRBJ2-3	CASSAGAVSTDTQYF
TRBV27	TRBJ2-1	CASSLLGTSTYEQFF
TRBV11-2	TRBJ2-2	CASSLGLISTGELFF
TRBV27	TRBJ2-5	CASRRRQKETQYF
TRBV9	TRBJ2-3	CASSVGSGLPDTQYF
TRBV19	TRBJ2-1	CASSSTGGSHEQFF
TRBV9	TRBJ2-1	CASSTGTSGRNGEQFF
TRBV20-1	TRBJ2-4	CSARPSGSTDIQYF
TRBV12-3/TRBV12-4	TRBJ1-3	CASRGLVSGNTIYF
TRBV5-6	TRBJ2-3	CASSWGGEVETQYF
TRBV7-2	TRBJ2-4	CASSLNSVGKNIQYF
TRBV5-1	TRBJ2-1	CARGTSAYNEQFF
TRBV11-2	TRBJ2-1	CASSSTSGNEQFF
TRBV27	TRBJ2-6	CASSLFSPGRSGANVLTF
TRBV7-3	TRBJ2-1	CASSLEGTGTYNEQFF
TRBV29-1	TRBJ1-1	CSVIADMLNTEAFF
TRBV10-3	TRBJ2-1	CAIAITSSGSLYNEQFF
TRBV11-3	TRBJ2-3	CASSLTLGPDTQYF
TRBV18	TRBJ1-5	CASSPFGLGPRDSAQHF
TRBV12-3/TRBV12-4	TRBJ2-5	CASTRDRTQETQYF
TRBV3-1	TRBJ2-3	CASSLSDVGDTQYF